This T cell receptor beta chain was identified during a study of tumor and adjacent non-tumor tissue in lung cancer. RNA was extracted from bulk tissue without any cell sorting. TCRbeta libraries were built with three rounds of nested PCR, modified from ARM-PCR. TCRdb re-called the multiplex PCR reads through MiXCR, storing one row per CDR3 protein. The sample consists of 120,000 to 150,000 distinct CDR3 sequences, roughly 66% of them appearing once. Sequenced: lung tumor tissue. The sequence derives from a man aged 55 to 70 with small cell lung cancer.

CDR3: CASSPRGSSQETQYF. The CDR3, as DNA: TGTGCCAGCAGTCCAAGGGGGAGTAGTCAAGAGACCCAGTACTTC. The rearrangement joins TRBV12-3 or TRBV12-4 to TRBJ2-5; D may be TRBD1 (6 bases). Trimming stripped 5 bases from V and 2 bases from J, with 15 bases between. The CDR3 has 15 amino acids.